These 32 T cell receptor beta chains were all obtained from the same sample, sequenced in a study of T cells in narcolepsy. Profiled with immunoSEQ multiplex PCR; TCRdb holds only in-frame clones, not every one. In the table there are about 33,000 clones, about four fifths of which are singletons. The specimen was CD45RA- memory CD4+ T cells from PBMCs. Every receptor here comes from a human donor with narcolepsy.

The CDR3 sequence: CASSLAGSTGGAETQYF. For the CDR3, the DNA is TGCGCCAGCAGCTTGGCCGGTTCTACCGGGGGGGCAGAGACCCAGTACTTC. The chain uses TRBV5-1 and TRBJ2-5; TRBD2 aligns across 8 bases. V lost 0 bases to trimming and J lost 4 bases; unmatched junction nucleotides: 11. Germline V gene data show CDR1 as SGHRS and CDR2 as YFSETQ. The CDR3 extends over 17 amino acids. The full variable domain, rest sourced from reference TRBV5-1 and TRBJ2-5, is KAGVTQTPRYLIKTRGQQVTLSCSPISGHRSVSWYQQTPGQGLQFLFEYFSETQRNKGNFPGRFSGRQFSNSRSEMNVSTLELGDSALYLCASSLAGSTGGAETQYFGPGTRLLVL.

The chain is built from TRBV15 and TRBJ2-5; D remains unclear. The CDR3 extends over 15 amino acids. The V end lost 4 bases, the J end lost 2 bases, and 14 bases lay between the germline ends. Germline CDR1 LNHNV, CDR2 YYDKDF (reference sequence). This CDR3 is CATSTRRVAQETQYF. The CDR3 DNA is TGTGCCACCAGCACTCGACGGGTTGCACAAGAGACCCAGTACTTC.

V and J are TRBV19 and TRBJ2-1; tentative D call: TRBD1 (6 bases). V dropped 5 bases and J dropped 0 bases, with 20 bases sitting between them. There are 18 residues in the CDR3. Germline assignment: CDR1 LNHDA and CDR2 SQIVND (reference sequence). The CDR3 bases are TGTGCCAGTAGTCAAACAGCGAGGGGGTCGAGCTCCTACAATGAGCAGTTCTTC. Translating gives CASSQTARGSSSYNEQFF.

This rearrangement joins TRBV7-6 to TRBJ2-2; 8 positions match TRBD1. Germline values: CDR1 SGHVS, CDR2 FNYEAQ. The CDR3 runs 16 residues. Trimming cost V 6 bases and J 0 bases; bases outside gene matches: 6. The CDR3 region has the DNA TGTGCCAGCAGGCCCCTGGGACAGGCGAACACCGGGGAGCTGTTTTTT. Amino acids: CASRPLGQANTGELFF.

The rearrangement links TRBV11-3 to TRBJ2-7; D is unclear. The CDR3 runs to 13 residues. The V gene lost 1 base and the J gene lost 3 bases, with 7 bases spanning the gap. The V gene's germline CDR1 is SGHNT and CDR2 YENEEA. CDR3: CASSLGGNYEQYF. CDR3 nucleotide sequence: TGTGCCAGCAGCTTAGGAGGCAACTACGAGCAGTACTTC.

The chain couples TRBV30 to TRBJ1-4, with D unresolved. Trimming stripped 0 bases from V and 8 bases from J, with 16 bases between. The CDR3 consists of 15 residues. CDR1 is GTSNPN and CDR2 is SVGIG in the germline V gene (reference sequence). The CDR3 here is CAWSVPRRRAEKLFF. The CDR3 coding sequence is TGTGCCTGGAGTGTACCCCGGAGGCGCGCAGAAAAACTGTTTTTT. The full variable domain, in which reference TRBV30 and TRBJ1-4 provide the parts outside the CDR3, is SQTIHQWPATLVQPVGSPLSLECTVEGTSNPNLYWYRQAAGRGLQLLFYSVGIGQISSEVPQNLSASRPQDRQFILSSKKLLLSDSGFYLCAWSVPRRRAEKLFFGSGTQLSVL.

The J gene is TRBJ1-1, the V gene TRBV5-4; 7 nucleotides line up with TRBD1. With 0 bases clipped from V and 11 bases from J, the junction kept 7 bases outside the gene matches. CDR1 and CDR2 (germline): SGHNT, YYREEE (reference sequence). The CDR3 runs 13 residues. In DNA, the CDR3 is TGTGCCAGCAGCTTGGAGACAGGGATGGACGCTTTCTTT. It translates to CASSLETGMDAFF.

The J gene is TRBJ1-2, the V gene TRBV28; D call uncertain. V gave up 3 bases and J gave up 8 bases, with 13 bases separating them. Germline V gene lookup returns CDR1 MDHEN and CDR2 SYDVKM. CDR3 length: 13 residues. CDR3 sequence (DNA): TGTGCCAGCAGTTTGAAGGGTGTTGGGGGCTACACCTTC. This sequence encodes CASSLKGVGGYTF.

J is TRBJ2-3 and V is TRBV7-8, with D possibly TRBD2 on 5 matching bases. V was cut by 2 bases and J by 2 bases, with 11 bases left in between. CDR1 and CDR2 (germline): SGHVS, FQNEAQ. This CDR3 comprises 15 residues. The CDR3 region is CASSLMHGDTDTQYF. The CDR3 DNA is TGTGCCAGCAGCTTAATGCACGGGGACACAGATACGCAGTATTTT. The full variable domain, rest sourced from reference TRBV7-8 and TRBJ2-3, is GAGVSQSPRYKVAKRGQDVALRCDPISGHVSLFWYQQALGQGPEFLTYFQNEAQLDKSGLPSDRFFAERPEGSVSTLKIQRTQQEDSAVYLCASSLMHGDTDTQYFGPGTRLTVL.

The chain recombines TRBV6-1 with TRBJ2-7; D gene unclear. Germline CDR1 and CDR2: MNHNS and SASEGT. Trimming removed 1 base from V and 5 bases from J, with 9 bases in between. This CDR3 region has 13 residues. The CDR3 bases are TGTGCCAGCAGTGAAGAGGGCCTGGACGAGCAGTACGTC. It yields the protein CASSEEGLDEQYV.

CDR3 loop: CASSPPGTGYGYTF. DNA for the CDR3: TGTGCCAGCAGCCCGCCCGGGACAGGCTATGGCTACACCTTC. The genes are TRBV5-6 and TRBJ1-2; TRBD1 agrees at 8 bases. Germline V lookup: CDR1 SGHDT, CDR2 YYEEEE. The CDR3 sequence is 14 residues long. V lost 4 bases and J lost 4; bases outside the gene matches: 6.

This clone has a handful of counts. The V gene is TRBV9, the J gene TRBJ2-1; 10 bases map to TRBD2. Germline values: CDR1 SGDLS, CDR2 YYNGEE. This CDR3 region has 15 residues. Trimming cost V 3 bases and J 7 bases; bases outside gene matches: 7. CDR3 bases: TGTGCCAGCAGCGGTAGCGGGGGGAACAATAATGAGCAGTTCTTC. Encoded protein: CASSGSGGNNNEQFF.

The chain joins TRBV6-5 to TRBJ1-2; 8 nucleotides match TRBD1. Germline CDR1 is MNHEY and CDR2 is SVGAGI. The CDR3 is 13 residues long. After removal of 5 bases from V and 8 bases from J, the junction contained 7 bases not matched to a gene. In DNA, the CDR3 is TGTGCCAGCAGTCCTTCAGGGGGCGTAGGCTACACCTTC. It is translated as CASSPSGGVGYTF.

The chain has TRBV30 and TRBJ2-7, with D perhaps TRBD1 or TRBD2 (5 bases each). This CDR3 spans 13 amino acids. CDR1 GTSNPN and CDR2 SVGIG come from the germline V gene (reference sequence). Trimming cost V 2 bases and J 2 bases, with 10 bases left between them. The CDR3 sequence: CAWSFGAPYEQYF. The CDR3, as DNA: TGTGCCTGGAGTTTCGGGGCCCCCTACGAGCAGTACTTC.

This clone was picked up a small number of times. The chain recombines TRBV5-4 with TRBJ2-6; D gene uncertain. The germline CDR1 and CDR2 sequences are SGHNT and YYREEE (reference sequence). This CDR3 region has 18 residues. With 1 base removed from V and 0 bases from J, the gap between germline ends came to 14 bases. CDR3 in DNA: TGTGCCAGCAGCTTGAGGTCGGTGATATCCTCTGGGGCCAACGTCCTGACTTTC. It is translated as CASSLRSVISSGANVLTF. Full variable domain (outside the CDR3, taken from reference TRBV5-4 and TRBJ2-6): ETGVTQSPTHLIKTRGQQVTLRCSSQSGHNTVSWYQQALGQGPQFIFQYYREEENGRGNFPPRFSGLQFPNYSSELNVNALELDDSALYLCASSLRSVISSGANVLTFGAGSRLTVL.

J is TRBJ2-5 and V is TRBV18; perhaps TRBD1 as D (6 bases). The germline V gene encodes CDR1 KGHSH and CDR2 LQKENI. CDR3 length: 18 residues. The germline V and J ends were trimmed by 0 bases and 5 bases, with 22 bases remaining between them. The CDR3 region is CASSPPYGTGLFVETQYF. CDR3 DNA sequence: TGTGCCAGCTCACCACCTTACGGTACAGGGCTATTCGTGGAGACCCAGTACTTC.

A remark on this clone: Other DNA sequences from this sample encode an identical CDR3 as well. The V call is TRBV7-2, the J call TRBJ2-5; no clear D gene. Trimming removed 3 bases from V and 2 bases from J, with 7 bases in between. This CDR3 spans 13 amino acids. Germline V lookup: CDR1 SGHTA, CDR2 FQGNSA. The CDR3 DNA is TGTGCCAGCAGCTTCGGGCAGCAAGAGACCCAGTACTTC. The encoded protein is CASSFGQQETQYF.

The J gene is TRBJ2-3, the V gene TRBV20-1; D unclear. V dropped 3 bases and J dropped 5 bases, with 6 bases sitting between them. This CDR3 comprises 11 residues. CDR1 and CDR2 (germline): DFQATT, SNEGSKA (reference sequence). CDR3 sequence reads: CSASAGDTQYF. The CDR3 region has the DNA TGCAGTGCTAGTGCAGGAGATACGCAGTATTTT.

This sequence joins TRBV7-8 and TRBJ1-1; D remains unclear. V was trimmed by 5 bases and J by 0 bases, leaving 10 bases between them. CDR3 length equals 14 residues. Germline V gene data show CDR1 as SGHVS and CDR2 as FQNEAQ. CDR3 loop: CASSPYRVNTEAFF. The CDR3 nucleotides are TGTGCCAGCAGCCCTTACCGGGTGAACACTGAAGCTTTCTTT.

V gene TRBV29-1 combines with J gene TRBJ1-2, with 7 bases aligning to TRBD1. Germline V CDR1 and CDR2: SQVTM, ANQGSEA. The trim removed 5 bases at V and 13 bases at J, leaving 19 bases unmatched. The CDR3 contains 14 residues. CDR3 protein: CSVRKTQGPGPLTF. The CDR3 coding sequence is TGCAGCGTTAGAAAGACACAGGGGCCGGGTCCCCTCACCTTC.

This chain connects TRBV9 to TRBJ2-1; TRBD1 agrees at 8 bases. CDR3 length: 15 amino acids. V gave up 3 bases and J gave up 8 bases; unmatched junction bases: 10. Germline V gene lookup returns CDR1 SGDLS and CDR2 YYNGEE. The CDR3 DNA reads TGTGCCAGCAGCGCGCGGACAGGGCCCTGGGATGAGCAGTTCTTC. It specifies CASSARTGPWDEQFF.

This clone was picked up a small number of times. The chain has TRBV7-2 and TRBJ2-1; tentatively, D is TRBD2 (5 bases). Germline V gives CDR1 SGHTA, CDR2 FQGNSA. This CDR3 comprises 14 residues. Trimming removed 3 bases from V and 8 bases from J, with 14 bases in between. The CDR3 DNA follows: TGTGCCAGCAGCTTTAAAGCGGACGCTCATGAGCAGTTCTTC. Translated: CASSFKADAHEQFF.

The CDR3 sequence: CASSQAGSTDTQYF. For the CDR3, the DNA is TGCGCCAGCAGCCAAGCAGGAAGCACAGATACGCAGTATTTT. The V and J genes are TRBV4-3 and TRBJ2-3; no definite D call. V lost 1 base, J lost 0 bases, and 5 bases lay in between. This CDR3 has 14 amino acids. The germline gives CDR1 LGHNA, CDR2 YSLEER.

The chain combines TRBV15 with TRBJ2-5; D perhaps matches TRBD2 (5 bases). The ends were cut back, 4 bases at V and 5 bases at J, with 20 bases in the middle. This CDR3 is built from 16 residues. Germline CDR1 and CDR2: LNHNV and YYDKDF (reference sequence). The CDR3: CATSNGEFGVGETQYF. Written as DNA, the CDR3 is TGTGCCACCAGCAACGGGGAATTCGGGGTCGGGGAGACCCAGTACTTC.

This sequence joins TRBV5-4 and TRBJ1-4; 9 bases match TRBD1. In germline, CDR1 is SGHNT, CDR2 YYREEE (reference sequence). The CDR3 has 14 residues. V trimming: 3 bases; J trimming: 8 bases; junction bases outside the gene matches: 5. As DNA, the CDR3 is TGTGCCAGCAGCTCGGGACAGGGAAGGGAAAAACTGTTTTTT. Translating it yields CASSSGQGREKLFF.

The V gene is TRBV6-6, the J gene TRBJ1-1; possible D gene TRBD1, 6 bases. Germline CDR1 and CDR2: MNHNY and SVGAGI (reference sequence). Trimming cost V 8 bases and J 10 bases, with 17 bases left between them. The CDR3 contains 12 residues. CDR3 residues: CASSSVQGGAFF. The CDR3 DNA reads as TGTGCCAGCTCATCAGTACAGGGAGGAGCTTTCTTT.

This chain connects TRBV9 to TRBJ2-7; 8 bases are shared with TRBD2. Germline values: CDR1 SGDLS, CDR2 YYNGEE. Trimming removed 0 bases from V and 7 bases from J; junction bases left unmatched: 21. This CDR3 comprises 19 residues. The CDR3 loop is CASSVEGRTGQRGPREQYF. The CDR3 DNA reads TGTGCCAGCAGCGTAGAGGGCCGAACGGGGCAGCGGGGGCCGAGGGAGCAGTACTTC.

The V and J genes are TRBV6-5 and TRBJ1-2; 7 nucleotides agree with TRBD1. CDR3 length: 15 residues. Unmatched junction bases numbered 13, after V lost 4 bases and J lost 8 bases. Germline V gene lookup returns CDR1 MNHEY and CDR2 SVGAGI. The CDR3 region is CASSSSPLTGFGYTF. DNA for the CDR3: TGTGCCAGCAGTTCCTCCCCATTGACAGGGTTCGGCTACACCTTC.

In DNA, the CDR3 is TGTGCCAGCAGCTTAGCGCGCGGGGGTACGGATGAGCAGTTCTTC. As protein: CASSLARGGTDEQFF. The chain has TRBV7-2 and TRBJ2-1; TRBD2 aligns across 7 bases. Germline lookup yields CDR1 SGHTA and CDR2 FQGNSA. The CDR3 covers 15 residues. The V gene end was trimmed by 0 bases and the J gene end by 8 bases; junction bases not matched to a gene: 7.

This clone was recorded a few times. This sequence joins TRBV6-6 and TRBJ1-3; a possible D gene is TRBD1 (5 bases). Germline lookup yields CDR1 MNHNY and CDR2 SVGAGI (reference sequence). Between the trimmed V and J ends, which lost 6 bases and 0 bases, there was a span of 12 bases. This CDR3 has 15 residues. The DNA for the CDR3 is TGTGCCAGCAGCCCCGACGGGGGCTCTGGAAACACCATATATTTT. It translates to CASSPDGGSGNTIYF.

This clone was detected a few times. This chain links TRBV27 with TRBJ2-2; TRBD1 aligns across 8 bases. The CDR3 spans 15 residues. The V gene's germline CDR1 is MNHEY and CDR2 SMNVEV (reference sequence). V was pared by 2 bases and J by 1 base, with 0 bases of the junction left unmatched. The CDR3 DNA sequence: TGTGCCAGCAGTTTAGGGACAGGGAACACCGGGGAGCTGTTTTTT. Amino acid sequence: CASSLGTGNTGELFF.

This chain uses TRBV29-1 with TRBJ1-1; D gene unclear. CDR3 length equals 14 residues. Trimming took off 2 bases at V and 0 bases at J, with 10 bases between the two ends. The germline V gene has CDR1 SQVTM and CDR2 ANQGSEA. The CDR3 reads CSVENPRVNTEAFF. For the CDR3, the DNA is TGCAGCGTTGAAAACCCAAGAGTGAACACTGAAGCTTTCTTT.